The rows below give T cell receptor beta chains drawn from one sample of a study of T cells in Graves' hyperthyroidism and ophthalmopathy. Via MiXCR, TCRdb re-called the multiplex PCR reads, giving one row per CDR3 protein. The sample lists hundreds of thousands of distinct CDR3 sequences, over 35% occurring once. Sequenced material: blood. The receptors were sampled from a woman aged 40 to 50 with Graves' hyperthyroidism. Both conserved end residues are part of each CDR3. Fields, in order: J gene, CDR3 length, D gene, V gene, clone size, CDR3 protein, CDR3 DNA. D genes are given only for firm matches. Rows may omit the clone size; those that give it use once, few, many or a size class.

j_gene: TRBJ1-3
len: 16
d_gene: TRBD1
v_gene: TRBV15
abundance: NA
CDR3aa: CATSRDLGTVGNTIYF
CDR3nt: TGTGCCACCAGCAGAGATCTAGGGACAGTCGGAAACACCATATATTTT

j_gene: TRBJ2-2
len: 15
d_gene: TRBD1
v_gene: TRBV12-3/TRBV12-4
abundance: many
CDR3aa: CASSSWTGYTGELFF
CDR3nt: TGTGCCAGCAGTTCGTGGACAGGGTATACCGGGGAGCTGTTTTTT

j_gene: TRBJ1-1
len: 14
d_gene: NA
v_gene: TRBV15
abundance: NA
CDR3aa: CATSSLWMNTEAFF
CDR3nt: TGTGCCACCAGCAGTTTATGGATGAACACTGAAGCTTTCTTT

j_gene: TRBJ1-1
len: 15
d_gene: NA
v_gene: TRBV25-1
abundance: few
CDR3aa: CASSLGGSVRVEAFF
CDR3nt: TGTGCCAGCAGTTTGGGCGGATCCGTTCGAGTTGAAGCTTTCTTT

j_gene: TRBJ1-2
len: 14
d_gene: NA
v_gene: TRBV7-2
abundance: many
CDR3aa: CASSLFWETYGYTF
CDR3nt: TGTGCCAGCAGCTTATTTTGGGAGACCTATGGCTACACCTTC

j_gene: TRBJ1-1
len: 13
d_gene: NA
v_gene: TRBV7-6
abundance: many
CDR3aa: CASSLAAITEAFF
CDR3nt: TGTGCCAGCAGCTTAGCGGCAATAACTGAAGCTTTCTTT

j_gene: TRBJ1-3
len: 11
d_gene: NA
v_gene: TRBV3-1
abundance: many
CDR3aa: CASSQGNTIYF
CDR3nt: TGTGCCAGCAGCCAAGGAAACACCATATATTTT

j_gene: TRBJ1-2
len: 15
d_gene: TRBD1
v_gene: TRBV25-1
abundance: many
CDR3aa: CASSESGQGAGGYTF
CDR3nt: TGTGCCAGCAGTGAATCCGGCCAGGGGGCTGGGGGCTACACCTTC

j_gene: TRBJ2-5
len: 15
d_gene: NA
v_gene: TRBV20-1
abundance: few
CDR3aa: CSAGRSAGMMETQYF
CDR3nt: TGCAGTGCTGGGAGGAGTGCGGGAATGATGGAGACCCAGTACTTC

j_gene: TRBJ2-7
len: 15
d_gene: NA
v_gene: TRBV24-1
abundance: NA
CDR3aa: CATSEMPASSYEQYF
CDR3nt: TGTGCCACCAGTGAAATGCCTGCGAGCTCCTACGAGCAGTACTTC

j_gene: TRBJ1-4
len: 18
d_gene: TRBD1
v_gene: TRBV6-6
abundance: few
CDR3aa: CASSNGQDRSPLNEKLFF
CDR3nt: TGTGCCAGCAGCAACGGACAGGATAGGTCCCCTCTTAATGAAAAACTGTTTTTT

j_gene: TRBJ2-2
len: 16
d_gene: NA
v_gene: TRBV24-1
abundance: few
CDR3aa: CATSDLPPRGHGELFF
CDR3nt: TGTGCCACCAGTGATCTGCCGCCGAGGGGCCACGGGGAGCTGTTTTTT

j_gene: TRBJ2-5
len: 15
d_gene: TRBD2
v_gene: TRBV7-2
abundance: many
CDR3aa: CASSRTSGAQETQYF
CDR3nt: TGTGCCAGCAGCCGAACGAGCGGGGCTCAAGAGACCCAGTACTTC

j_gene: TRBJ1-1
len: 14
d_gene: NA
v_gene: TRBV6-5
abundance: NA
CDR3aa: CASSYAGSDTEAFF
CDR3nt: TGTGCCAGCAGTTACGCCGGGTCGGACACTGAAGCTTTCTTT

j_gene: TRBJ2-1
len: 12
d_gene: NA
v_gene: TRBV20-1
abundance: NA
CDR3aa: CSARRTVNEQFF
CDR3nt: TGCAGTGCTAGACGGACAGTTAATGAGCAGTTCTTC

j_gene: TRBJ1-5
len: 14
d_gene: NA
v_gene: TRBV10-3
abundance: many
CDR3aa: CAINRGGINQPQHF
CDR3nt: TGTGCCATCAATCGAGGGGGGATCAATCAGCCCCAGCATTTT

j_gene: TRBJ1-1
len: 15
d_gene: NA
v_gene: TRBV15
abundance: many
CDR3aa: CATSEEYRDNTEAFF
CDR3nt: TGTGCCACCAGCGAGGAATACAGGGATAACACTGAAGCTTTCTTT